This section outlines one T cell receptor (beta chain) sequence together with its context. No antigen is known for it. The data derive from a study of beta chain features in type 1 diabetes. V lost 8 bases and J 6 bases, leaving 16 bases between the germline ends. The germline gives CDR1 LNHDA, CDR2 SQIVND (reference sequence). CDR3 size: 14 residues. Expressed TCRB transcripts got sequenced, as all isolated RNA was reverse transcribed. Sequencing used immunoSEQ multiplex PCR; TCRdb keeps in-frame clones, though not all of them. The repertoire holds almost 250,000 clones, roughly 13% seen once, with about 0.024% in the top ten. Findings and caveats of the study: For type 1 diabetes patients, VDJ junctions showed fewer insertions and more deletions.

Cell sorting via CD45RO/CCR7/CD25/CD127/CD95/CD27 was performed to obtain CD4+ naive, central memory, regulatory and stem cell-like memory cells. The chain employs TRBV19 and TRBJ1-4; D is unclear. What was sequenced was naive CD4+ T cells from blood. The receptor's source is a middle-aged woman in good health. Here the CDR3 reads CASGRGNADEKLFF. CDR3 nucleotide sequence: TGTGCCAGTGGTCGGGGAAACGCAGATGAAAAACTGTTTTTT.